Each of the 3 T cell receptor beta chains below was sequenced from the same sample in a study of response to subunit inactivated influenza vaccine (dated by TCRdb to the late 2010s). Library preparation employed RT-PCR. Sequencing was performed on an Illumina HiSeq 2500. The public sequencing data were trimmed at Q25 with fastp and processed into clonotypes with MiXCR by TCRdb, which kept only in-frame beta chains. One record per CDR3 amino acid sequence lists the most common genes and DNA. The sample table records about 780,000 distinct CDR3 sequences; roughly 20% of these occur just once. Around 9.9% of the sample belongs to the ten largest clones. The input for sequencing was PBMCs from blood, taken about 5 days after vaccination. The source of these receptors is a man aged 50-60 years who received an inactivated influenza vaccine. Donor details come from another sample of the same person, matched by shared clones.

This clonotype has just a few counts. The chain employs TRBV6-1 and TRBJ2-1; D is possibly TRBD2 (6 bases). The CDR3 runs 15 residues. Germline V gene data show CDR1 as MNHNS and CDR2 as SASEGT. V was shortened by 11 bases and J by 4 bases, with 21 bases between the two germline ends. CDR3 in DNA: TGTGCCGCCGCCTCCGGTACCGGGACTTACAATGAGCAGTTCTTC. It is translated as CAAASGTGTYNEQFF.

The chain employs TRBV12-3 or TRBV12-4 and TRBJ1-6; D possibly corresponds to TRBD1 (6 bases). The CDR3 runs 14 residues. Trimming cost V 5 bases and J 13 bases, with 18 bases left between them. The CDR3 DNA reads as TGTGCCAGCAGTAGGTGGACAGAACCTTCGCCCCTCCACTTT. It is translated as CASSRWTEPSPLHF.

This rearrangement joins TRBV12-3 or TRBV12-4 to TRBJ2-2; D is unresolved. This CDR3 is built from 14 residues. The V end was cut by 6 bases, the J end by 6 bases, with 14 bases between. CDR3 sequence reads: CASSPNSLAGELFF. CDR3 in DNA: TGTGCCAGCAGCCCAAATAGTCTGGCCGGGGAGCTGTTTTTT.